The clone carrying this T cell receptor beta chain has only a few counts. Its target is not known. Germline assignment: CDR1 SEHNR and CDR2 FQNEAQ (reference sequence). The CDR3 runs to 17 residues. V lost 5 bases, J lost 7 bases, and 18 bases stayed unmatched. This entry is derived from a study of T-cell memory formation after mild COVID-19. Findings and caveats of the study: Specificity for SARS-CoV-2 was not confirmed among the second-wave clones peaking on day 37.

TCRdb itself ran the 5' RACE reads through MiXCR, one entry per CDR3 protein. Of hundreds of thousands of distinct CDR3 sequences in the sample, over 20% are singletons; the top ten hold approximately 12%. The TCR comes from an adult woman who had mild COVID-19 (a few samples of this study predate the infection). Cell type and time point are not known. The J gene is TRBJ2-7, the V gene TRBV7-9; 9 bases align to TRBD1. What was sequenced was PBMCs or a T cell subset sorted from them (not recorded which). The CDR3 DNA reads TGTGCCAGCAGCCCAAAGTGGGACAGGGCCACCGCTCGGGAGCAGTACTTC. It translates to CASSPKWDRATAREQYF.